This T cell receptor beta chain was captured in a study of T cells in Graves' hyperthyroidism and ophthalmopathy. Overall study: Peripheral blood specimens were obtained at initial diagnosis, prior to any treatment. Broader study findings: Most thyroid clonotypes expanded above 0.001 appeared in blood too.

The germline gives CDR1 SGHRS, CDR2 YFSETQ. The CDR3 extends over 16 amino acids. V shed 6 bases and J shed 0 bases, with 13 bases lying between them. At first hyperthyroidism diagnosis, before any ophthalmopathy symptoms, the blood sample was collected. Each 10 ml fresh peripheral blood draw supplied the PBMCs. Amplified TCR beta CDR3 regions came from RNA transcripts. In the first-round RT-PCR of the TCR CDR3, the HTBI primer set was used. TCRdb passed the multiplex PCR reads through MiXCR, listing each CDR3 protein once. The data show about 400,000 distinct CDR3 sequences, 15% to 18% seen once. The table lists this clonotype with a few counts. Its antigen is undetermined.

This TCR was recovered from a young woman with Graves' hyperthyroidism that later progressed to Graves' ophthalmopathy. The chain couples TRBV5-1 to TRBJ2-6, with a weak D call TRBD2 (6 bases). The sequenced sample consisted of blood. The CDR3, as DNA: TGCGCCAGCACCCGGGGGATAGGCTCTGGGGCCAACGTCCTGACTTTC. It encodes CASTRGIGSGANVLTF. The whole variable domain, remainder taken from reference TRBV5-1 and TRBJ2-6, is KAGVTQTPRYLIKTRGQQVTLSCSPISGHRSVSWYQQTPGQGLQFLFEYFSETQRNKGNFPGRFSGRQFSNSRSEMNVSTLELGDSALYLCASTRGIGSGANVLTFGAGSRLTVL.